The rows below give T cell receptor beta chains drawn from one sample of a study of metastatic and nonmetastatic thyroid tumors. TCRdb reanalyzed the PCR reads via MiXCR. Among about 16,000 clones listed, around a sixth were seen once. Sequenced: blood. These receptors were collected from a female donor with papillary thyroid cancer or a benign thyroid nodule (not recorded which). Some clones in this sample may be carry-over from other donors' samples. Both conserved end residues are part of each CDR3. Each record gives: V gene, J gene, CDR3 protein.

TRBV29-1	TRBJ1-2	CSVGALYYGYTF
TRBV19	TRBJ2-2	CATLGGHGELFF
TRBV12-5	TRBJ2-2	CASGLVLGEGTLTGELFF
TRBV12-3/TRBV12-4	TRBJ1-5	CVISFTGRQPQHF
TRBV3-1	TRBJ1-2	CASSQGDRGGYGYTF
TRBV24-1	TRBJ1-5	CATSDFQVPPGTGSGQPQHF
TRBV10-2	TRBJ2-6	CASSDTGSGANVLTF
TRBV13	TRBJ2-3	CASSFLTSGSTDTQYF
TRBV4-1	TRBJ1-4	CASSQEETGGPNEKLFF
TRBV28	TRBJ2-3	CASSLEWLAGGTDTQYF
TRBV20-1	TRBJ2-3	CSASGTGGTDTQYF
TRBV20-1	TRBJ1-4	CSASPRLNNEKLFF
TRBV6-1	TRBJ2-1	CASSEGTSGGDEQFF
TRBV12-3/TRBV12-4	TRBJ2-1	CASSFTTSGKGEQFF
TRBV20-1	TRBJ1-1	CSAREGTAAPEAFF
TRBV12-3/TRBV12-4	TRBJ2-7	CASSTGTGVLYEQYF
TRBV13	TRBJ1-1	CASSFRPSAFF
TRBV20-1	TRBJ2-1	CSAGTSGSNEQFF
TRBV15	TRBJ2-3	CATSRDGVSTDTQYF
TRBV18	TRBJ1-4	CASSPIRTGEGEKLFF
TRBV6-1	TRBJ2-7	CASSPTSGFPCEQYF
TRBV12-3/TRBV12-4	TRBJ1-1	CASSTSGGAEAFF
TRBV24-1	TRBJ1-5	CATSMGNQPQHF
TRBV11-2	TRBJ2-5	CASSLSAGSQETQYF
TRBV12-3/TRBV12-4	TRBJ1-1	CATMAGAKSWIGEAFF
TRBV9	TRBJ2-5	CASSVGGSQETQYF
TRBV19	TRBJ1-2	CASSIGRPYGYTF
TRBV5-1	TRBJ1-2	CASSFGTTLNYGYTF
TRBV18	TRBJ2-7	CASSQAGGSYEQYF
TRBV9	TRBJ2-3	CASSGTSGRGTDTQYF
TRBV6-1	TRBJ1-6	CASGYLGVSPLHF
TRBV7-9	TRBJ2-2	CASSSRTGGTGELFF
TRBV7-9	TRBJ1-5	CASSLTGGSNQPQHF
TRBV14	TRBJ2-7	CASSPRTGKADLRGQYF
TRBV5-1	TRBJ1-6	CASSLGDRGHSPLHF
TRBV11-2	TRBJ2-7	CASSFGSGEQYF
TRBV20-1	TRBJ2-5	CSAPRALHRDVWETQYF
TRBV10-3	TRBJ1-4	CAISESFLGADNEKLFF
TRBV6-5	TRBJ2-5	CASSYQGKETQYF
TRBV5-1	TRBJ2-5	CASSDTGAGETQYF
TRBV6-1	TRBJ2-7	CASSEAVSEFYEQYF
TRBV28	TRBJ2-7	CAIVEDGSDVSEQYF
TRBV27	TRBJ2-4	CASSLIGTGKNIKYF